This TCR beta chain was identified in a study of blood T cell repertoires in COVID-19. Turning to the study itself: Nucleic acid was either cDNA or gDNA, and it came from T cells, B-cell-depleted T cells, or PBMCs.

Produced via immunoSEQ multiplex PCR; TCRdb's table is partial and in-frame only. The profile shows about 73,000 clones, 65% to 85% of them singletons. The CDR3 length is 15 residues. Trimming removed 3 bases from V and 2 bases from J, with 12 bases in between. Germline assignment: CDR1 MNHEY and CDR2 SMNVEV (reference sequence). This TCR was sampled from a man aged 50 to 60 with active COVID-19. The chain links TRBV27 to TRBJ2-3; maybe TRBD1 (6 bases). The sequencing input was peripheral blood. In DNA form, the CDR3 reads TGTGCCAGCAGTTTCCAGGGGTTTTCCACAGATACGCAGTATTTT. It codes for CASSFQGFSTDTQYF.